The present TCR beta chain was sequenced within a study of T cell responses to AZD1222 COVID-19 vaccine. TCRdb's copy holds only in-frame clones and misses some; the assay was immunoSEQ multiplex PCR. The sample contains roughly 120,000 clones, more than 70% of which appear only once. Study-level findings and limits: Mostly white British, mostly female donors; authors suggested clonal diversity may be underestimated.

With respect to this clone: The target antigen is unknown.

With 1 base clipped from V and 7 bases from J, the junction kept 4 bases outside the gene matches. The CDR3 length is 15 residues. Germline V gene sequence: CDR1 LGHDT, CDR2 YNNKEL (reference sequence). The sample was peripheral blood, taken 28 days after the second AZD1222 dose. This TCR was sampled from an adult who received the AZD1222 COVID-19 vaccine. The V gene is TRBV3-1 (or the pseudogene TRBV3-2), the J gene TRBJ1-6; TRBD1 matches at 7 bases. CDR3: CASSQVARGNSPLHF. Written as DNA, the CDR3 is TGTGCCAGCAGCCAAGTGGCCAGGGGGAATTCACCCCTCCACTTT.